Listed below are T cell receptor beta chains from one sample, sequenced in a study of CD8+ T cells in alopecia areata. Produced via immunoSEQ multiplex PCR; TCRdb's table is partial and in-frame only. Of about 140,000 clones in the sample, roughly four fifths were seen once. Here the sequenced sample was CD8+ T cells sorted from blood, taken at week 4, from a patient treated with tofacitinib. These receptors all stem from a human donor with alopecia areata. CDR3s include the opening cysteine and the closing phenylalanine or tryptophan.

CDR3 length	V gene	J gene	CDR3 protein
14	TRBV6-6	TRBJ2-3	CATLLGVSTDTQYF
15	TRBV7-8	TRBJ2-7	CASSLVSDLSYEQYF
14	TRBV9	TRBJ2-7	CASSVDRGAYEQYF
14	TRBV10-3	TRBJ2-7	CAISGSGSSYEQYF
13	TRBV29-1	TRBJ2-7	CSVEETLGYEQYF
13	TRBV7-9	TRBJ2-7	CASSPAGSYEQYF
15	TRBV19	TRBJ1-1	CATSYQGMGNTEAFF
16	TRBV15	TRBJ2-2	CATSRDQGLTTGELFF
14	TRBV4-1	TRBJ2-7	CASSRTLASYEQYF
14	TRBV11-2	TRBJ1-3	CASSSTGTGNTIYF
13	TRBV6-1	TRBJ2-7	CASSEARVYEQYF
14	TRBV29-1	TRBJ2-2	CSVGRDRVTGELFF
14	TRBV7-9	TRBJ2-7	CASSYRGQSGGQYF
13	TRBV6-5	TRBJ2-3	CASSYLRGDTQYF
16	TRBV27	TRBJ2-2	CASSSTTLQGAGELFF
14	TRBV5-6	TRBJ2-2	CASSRSTNTGELFF
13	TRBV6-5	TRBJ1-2	CASKGSGGNGYTF
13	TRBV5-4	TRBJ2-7	CASSLAQGYEQYF
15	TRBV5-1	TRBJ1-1	CASSPWGQGDTEAFF
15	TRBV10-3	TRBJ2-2	CAISVETENTGELFF
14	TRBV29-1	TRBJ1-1	CSGRGGIQNTEAFF
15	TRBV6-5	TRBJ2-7	CASSQAGTVSYEQYF
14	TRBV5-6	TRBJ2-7	CASRPTGTSYEQYF
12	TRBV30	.	CAWDDSQNEQYF
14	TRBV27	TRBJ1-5	CASSDRGPDQPQHF
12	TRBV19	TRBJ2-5	CASTSPEGTQYF
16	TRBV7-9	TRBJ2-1	CASSLETSGPDNEQFF
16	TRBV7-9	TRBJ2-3	CASSLVGEISTDTQYF
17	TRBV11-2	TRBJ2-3	CASSLVIDFGFTDTQYF
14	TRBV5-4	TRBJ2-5	CASSLERGWETQYF
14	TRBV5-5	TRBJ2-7	CASSFGEYPYEQYF
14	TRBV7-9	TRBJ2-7	CASSHNRVPGEQYF
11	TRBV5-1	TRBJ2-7	CASSGNYEQYF
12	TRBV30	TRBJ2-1	CAWSWLDNEQFF
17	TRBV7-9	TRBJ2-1	CASSLEFAGGPNNEQFF
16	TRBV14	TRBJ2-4	CASSQSAGAAKNIQYF
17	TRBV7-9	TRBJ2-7	CASSLGGTGALSYEQYF
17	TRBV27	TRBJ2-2	CASSLTGQGMDTGELFF
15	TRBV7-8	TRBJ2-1	CASSLAGETMGEQFF
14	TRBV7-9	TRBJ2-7	CASSPTSSRYEQYF
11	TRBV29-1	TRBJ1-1	CSVEGDRSAFF
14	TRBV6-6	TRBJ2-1	CASSQPGATDEQFF
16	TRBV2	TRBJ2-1	CASSDASGGGDNEQFF